This T cell receptor beta chain was identified during a study of regulatory T cells in long-lasting Graves disease. Study-wide context: Graves' patients with a new diagnosis had received antithyroid drugs under 3 months.

Noted time point: newly diagnosed GD, antithyroid drugs for less than 3 months. RNA extracted from PBMCs served as the sequencing template. This CDR3 region has 15 residues. V lost 4 bases to trimming and J lost 3 bases; unmatched junction nucleotides: 7. Germline CDR1 and CDR2: MGHDK and SYGVNS. Arm-PCR of CDR3 regions and iRepertoire HTBI primers were the basis on which TCR beta libraries were built. TCRdb re-derived calls from the multiplex PCR reads in MiXCR, one entry per CDR3 protein. The sample shows fewer than 500,000 distinct CDR3 sequences, roughly 17% of them seen only once. The same specimen was also included in a second study, on T cells in Graves' hyperthyroidism and ophthalmopathy. As reported in that work: The HTBI set primed first-round TCR CDR3 RT-PCR. Within blood appeared most thyroid clonotypes that had expanded above 0.001.

Sample: peripheral blood mononuclear cells (PBMCs), taken at new diagnosis, from a patient treated with antithyroid drugs. The V call is TRBV25-1, the J call TRBJ2-3; 7 nucleotides match TRBD2. This TCR was recovered from a man between 40 and 49 years old with Graves disease. The CDR3 DNA follows: TGTGCCAGCAGTGCGGGGGGAGGGATGACAGATACGCAGTATTTT. Protein: CASSAGGGMTDTQYF.